This T cell receptor (beta chain) was sequenced during a study of T cells expressing NK-cell markers. On the study more broadly: Most of the eight sequenced donors were classified as HCMV-seropositive, and one was classified as seronegative. The study's findings and limits: Unclear, still, was the HCMV specificity of the expanded NKG2C+ T cell clones. For a few donors, these clonotypes were likewise the leading ones in the CD3+CD56-NKG2C+ fraction.

This CDR3 spans 15 amino acids. In germline, CDR1 is SGHTA, CDR2 FQGNSA. A remark on this clonotype: The antigen remains unidentified.

TCRdb re-called the 5' RACE reads; every CDR3 protein appears as one record, without DNA. In total, the table holds hundreds of thousands of distinct CDR3 sequences. The sequenced material came from blood T cells: a sorted CD56 or NKG2C T cell subset, CD4+ or CD8+ T cells, or bulk PBMC T cells (not recorded which). This TCR derives from a woman aged 18-70 years in good health. V usage is TRBV7-2 and J usage is TRBJ2-5; checking the TCRdb D call of TRBD2 is not possible without DNA. The CDR3 sequence is CASSLAQRTTETQYF. Complete variable domain (other parts from reference TRBV7-2 and TRBJ2-5): GAGVSQSPSNKVTEKGKDVELRCDPISGHTALYWYRQSLGQGLEFLIYFQGNSAPDKSGLPSDRFSAERTGGSVSTLTIQRTQQEDSAVYLCASSLAQRTTETQYFGPGTRLLVL.